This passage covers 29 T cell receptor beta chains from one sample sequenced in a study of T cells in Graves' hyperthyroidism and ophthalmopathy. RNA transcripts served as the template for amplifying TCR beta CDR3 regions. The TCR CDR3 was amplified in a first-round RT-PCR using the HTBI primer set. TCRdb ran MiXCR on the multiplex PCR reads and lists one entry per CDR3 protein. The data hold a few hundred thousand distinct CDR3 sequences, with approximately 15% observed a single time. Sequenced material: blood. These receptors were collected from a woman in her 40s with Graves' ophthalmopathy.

CDR3 DNA sequence: TGTGCCAGCAGCTTATACGGGGCCCGCTATGGCTACACCTTC. It is translated as CASSLYGARYGYTF. The rearrangement joins TRBV7-2 to TRBJ1-2; weak D call: TRBD1 (5 bases). V lost 2 bases to trimming and J lost 4 bases, with 11 bases between them. Per germline, CDR1 SGHTA and CDR2 FQGNSA. The CDR3 contains 14 residues.

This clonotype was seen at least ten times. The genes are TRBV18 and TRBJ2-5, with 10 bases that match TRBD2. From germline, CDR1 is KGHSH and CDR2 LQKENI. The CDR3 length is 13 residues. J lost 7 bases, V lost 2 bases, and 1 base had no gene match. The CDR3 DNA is TGTGCCAGCTCACCAGAGCGGGAGGGGACCCAGTACTTC. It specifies CASSPEREGTQYF. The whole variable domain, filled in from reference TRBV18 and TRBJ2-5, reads NAGVMQNPRHLVRRRGQEARLRCSPMKGHSHVYWYRQLPEEGLKFMVYLQKENIIDESGMPKERFSAEFPKEGPSILRIQQVVRGDSAAYFCASSPEREGTQYFGPGTRLLVL.

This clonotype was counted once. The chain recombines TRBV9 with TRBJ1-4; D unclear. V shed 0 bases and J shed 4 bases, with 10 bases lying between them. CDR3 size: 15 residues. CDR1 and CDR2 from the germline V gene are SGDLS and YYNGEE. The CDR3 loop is CASSVGFSLNEKLFF. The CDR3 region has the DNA TGTGCCAGCAGCGTAGGTTTCAGCCTTAATGAAAAACTGTTTTTT.

In nucleotides, the CDR3 is TGTGCCAGCAGTGCGCCGGGGACAGGGGGCGAAGAAAAACTGTTTTTT. Translated, it gives CASSAPGTGGEEKLFF. The chain is built from TRBV2 and TRBJ1-4, with 12 positions matching TRBD1. V lost 4 bases and J lost 8; bases outside the gene matches: 8. Per germline, CDR1 SNHLY and CDR2 FYNNEI. The CDR3 extends over 16 amino acids. The complete variable domain, with remaining parts taken from reference TRBV2 and TRBJ1-4, reads EPEVTQTPSHQVTQMGQEVILRCVPISNHLYFYWYRQILGQKVEFLVSFYNNEISEKSEIFDDQFSVERPDGSNFTLKIRSTKLEDSAMYFCASSAPGTGGEEKLFFGSGTQLSVL.

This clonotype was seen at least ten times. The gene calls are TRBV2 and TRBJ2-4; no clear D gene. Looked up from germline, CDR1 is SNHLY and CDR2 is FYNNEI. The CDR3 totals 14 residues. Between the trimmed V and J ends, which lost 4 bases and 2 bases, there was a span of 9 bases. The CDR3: CASSGTSTKNIQYF. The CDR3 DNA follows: TGTGCCAGCAGTGGAACGTCTACCAAAAACATTCAGTACTTC.

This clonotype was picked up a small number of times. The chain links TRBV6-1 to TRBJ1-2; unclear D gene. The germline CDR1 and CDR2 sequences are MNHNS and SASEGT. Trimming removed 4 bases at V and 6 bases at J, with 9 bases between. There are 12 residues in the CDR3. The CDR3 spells CASSGAGDGYTF. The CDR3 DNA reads TGTGCCAGCAGTGGGGCAGGTGATGGCTACACCTTC.

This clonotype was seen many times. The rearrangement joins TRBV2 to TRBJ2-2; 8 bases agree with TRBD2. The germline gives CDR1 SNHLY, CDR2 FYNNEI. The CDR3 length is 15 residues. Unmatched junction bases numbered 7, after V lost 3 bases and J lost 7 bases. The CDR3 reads CASSEDGRAGGELFF. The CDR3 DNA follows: TGTGCCAGCAGTGAGGACGGGAGGGCTGGCGGGGAGCTGTTTTTT.

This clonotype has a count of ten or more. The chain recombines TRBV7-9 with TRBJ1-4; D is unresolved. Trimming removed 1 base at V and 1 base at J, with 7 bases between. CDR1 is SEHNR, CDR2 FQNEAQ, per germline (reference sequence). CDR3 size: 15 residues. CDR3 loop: CASSLEDGTNEKLFF. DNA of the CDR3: TGTGCCAGCAGCTTAGAGGACGGAACTAATGAAAAACTGTTTTTT.

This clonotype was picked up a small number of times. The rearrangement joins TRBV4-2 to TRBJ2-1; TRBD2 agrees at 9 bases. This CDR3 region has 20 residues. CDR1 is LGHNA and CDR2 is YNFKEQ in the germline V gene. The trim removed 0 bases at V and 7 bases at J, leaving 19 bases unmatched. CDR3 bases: TGTGCCAGCAGCCAAGATCTCCCCTCCCCGAGTAGCGGGAGAAGGAATGAGCAGTTCTTC. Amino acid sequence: CASSQDLPSPSSGRRNEQFF.

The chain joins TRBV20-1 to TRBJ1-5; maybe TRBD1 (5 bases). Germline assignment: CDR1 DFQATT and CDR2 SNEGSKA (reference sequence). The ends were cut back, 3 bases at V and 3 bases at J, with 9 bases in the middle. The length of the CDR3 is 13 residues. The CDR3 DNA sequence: TGCAGTGCTAGGCTAGGGACCAATCAGCCCCAGCATTTT. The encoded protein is CSARLGTNQPQHF.

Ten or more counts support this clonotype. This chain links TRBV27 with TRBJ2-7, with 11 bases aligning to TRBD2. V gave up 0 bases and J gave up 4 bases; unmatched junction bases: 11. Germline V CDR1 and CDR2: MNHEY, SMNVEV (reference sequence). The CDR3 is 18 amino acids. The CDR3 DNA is TGTGCCAGCAGTTTATCTGCCCCTCTAGCGGGAGGCGGGTACGAGCAGTACTTC. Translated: CASSLSAPLAGGGYEQYF.

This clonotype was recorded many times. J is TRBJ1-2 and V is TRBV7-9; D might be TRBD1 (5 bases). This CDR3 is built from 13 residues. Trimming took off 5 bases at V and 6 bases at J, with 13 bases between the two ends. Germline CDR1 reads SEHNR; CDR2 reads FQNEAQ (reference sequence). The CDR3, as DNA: TGTGCCAGCAGCCGGGACGGCTCACATGGCTACACCTTC. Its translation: CASSRDGSHGYTF.

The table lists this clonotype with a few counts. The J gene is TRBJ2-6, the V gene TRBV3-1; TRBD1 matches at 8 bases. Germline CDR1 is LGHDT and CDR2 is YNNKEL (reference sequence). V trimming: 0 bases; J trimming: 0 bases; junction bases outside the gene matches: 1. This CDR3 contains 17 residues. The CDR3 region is CASSQEQGASGANVLTF. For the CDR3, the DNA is TGTGCCAGCAGCCAAGAGCAGGGGGCCTCTGGGGCCAACGTCCTGACTTTC.

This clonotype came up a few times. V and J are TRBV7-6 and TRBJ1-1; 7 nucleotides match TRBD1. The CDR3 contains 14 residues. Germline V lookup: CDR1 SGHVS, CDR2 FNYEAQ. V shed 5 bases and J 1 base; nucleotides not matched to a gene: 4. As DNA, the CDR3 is TGTGCCAGCAGCGGGGGACAGCGGAACACTGAAGCTTTCTTT. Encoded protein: CASSGGQRNTEAFF. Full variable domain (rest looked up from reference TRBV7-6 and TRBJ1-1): GAGVSQSPRYKVTKRGQDVALRCDPISGHVSLYWYRQALGQGPEFLTYFNYEAQQDKSGLPNDRFSAERPEGSISTLTIQRTEQRDSAMYRCASSGGQRNTEAFFGQGTRLTVV.

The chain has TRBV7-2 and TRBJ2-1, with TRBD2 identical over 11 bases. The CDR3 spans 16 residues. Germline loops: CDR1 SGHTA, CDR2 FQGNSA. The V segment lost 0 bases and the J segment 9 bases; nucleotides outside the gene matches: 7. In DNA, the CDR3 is TGTGCCAGCAGCTTAGCGGGTAGCGGGAGGGTCGGTGAGCAGTTCTTC. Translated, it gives CASSLAGSGRVGEQFF.

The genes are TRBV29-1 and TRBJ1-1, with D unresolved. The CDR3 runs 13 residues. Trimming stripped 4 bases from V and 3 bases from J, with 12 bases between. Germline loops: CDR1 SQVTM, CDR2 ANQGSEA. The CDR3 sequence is CSVALSVDTEAFF. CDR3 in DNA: TGCAGCGTTGCGCTCTCTGTCGACACTGAAGCTTTCTTT.

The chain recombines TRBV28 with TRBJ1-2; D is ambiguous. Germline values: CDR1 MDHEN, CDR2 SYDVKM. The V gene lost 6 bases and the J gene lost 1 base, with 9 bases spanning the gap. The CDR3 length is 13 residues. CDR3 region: CASSIRYNYGYTF. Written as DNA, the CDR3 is TGTGCCAGCAGCATTCGGTATAACTATGGCTACACCTTC.

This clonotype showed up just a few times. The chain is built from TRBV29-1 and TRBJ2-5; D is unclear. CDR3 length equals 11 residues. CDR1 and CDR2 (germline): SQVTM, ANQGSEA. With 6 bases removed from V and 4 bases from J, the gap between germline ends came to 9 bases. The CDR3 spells CSVGWAETQYF. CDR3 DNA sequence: TGCAGCGTCGGTTGGGCAGAGACCCAGTACTTC.

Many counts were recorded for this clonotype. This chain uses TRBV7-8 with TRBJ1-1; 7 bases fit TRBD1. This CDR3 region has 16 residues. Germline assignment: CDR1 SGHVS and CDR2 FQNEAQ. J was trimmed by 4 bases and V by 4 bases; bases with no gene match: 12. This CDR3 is CASSSGTAEGSTEAFF. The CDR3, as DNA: TGTGCCAGCAGCTCCGGGACAGCCGAAGGGAGCACTGAAGCTTTCTTT.

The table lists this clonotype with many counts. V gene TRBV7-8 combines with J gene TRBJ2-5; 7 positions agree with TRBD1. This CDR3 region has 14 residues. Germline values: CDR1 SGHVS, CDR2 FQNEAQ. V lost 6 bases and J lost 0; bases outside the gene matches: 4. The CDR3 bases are TGTGCCAGCAGGATACAGGGGAACCAAGAGACCCAGTACTTC. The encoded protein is CASRIQGNQETQYF.

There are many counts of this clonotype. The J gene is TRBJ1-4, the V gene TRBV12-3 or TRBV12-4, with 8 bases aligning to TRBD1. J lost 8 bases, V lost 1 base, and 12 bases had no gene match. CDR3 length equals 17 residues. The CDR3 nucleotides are TGTGCCAGCAGTTTAGGGATGAGACAGGGGTTGGGAGAAAAACTGTTTTTT. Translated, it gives CASSLGMRQGLGEKLFF.

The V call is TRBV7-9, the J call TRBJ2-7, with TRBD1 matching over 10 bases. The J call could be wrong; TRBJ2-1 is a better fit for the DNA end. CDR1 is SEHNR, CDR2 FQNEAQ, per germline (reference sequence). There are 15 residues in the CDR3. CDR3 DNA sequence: TGTGCCAGCAGCTCCTCCGGGACAGGGGTCTACGAGCAGTTCTTC. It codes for CASSSSGTGVYEQFF.

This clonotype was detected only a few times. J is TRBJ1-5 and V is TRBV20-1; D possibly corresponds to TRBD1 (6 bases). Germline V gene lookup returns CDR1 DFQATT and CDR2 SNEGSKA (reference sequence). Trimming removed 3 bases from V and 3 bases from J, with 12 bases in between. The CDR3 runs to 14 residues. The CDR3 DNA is TGCAGTGCTAGGGCAGGGGAGATCAATCAGCCCCAGCATTTT. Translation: CSARAGEINQPQHF.

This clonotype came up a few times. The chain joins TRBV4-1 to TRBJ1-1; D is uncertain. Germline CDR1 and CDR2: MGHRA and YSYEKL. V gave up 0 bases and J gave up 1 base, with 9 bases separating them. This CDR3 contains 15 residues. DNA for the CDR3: TGCGCCAGCAGCCAAGAAAGATGGGGGAACACTGAAGCTTTCTTT. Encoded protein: CASSQERWGNTEAFF.

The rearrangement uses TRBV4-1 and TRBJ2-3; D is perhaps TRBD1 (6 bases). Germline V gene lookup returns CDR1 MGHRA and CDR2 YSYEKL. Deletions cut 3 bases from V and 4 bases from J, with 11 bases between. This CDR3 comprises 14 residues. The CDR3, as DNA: TGCGCCAGCAGCCAGCCGGACAGATCAGATACGCAGTATTTT. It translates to CASSQPDRSDTQYF.

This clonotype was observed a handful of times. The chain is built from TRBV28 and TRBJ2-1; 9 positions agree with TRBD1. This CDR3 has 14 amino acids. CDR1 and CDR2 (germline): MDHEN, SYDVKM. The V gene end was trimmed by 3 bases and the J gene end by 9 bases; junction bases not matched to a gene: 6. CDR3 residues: CASSLGQGWIEQFF. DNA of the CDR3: TGTGCCAGCAGTTTGGGACAGGGATGGATTGAGCAGTTCTTC.

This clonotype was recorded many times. CDR3 residues: CASTLREQETQYF. In nucleotides, the CDR3 is TGTGCCAGCACCCTAAGGGAGCAAGAGACCCAGTACTTC. The chain joins TRBV12-3 or TRBV12-4 to TRBJ2-5; tentatively, D is TRBD2 (5 bases). V lost 7 bases to trimming and J lost 2 bases, with 11 bases between them. This CDR3 spans 13 amino acids.

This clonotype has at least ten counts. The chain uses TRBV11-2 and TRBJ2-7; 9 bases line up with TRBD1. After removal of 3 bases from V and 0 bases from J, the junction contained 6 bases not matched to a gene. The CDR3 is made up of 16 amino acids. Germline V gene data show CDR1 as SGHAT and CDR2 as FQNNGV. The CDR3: CASSFRTGENSYEQYF. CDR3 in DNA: TGTGCCAGCAGCTTCCGGACAGGGGAAAACTCCTACGAGCAGTACTTC.

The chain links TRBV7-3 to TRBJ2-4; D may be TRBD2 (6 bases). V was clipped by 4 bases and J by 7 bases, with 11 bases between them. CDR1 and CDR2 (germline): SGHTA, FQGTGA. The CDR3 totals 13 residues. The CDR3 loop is CASSSGLSNIQYF. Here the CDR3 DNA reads TGTGCCAGCAGCTCGGGACTCAGCAACATTCAGTACTTC.